Shown below are 8 T cell receptor beta chains from a single sample sequenced in a study of OX40 agonist ivuxolimab in advanced cancers. Generated by immunoSEQ multiplex PCR, the TCRdb table keeps only in-frame clones and is missing some. The profile shows 90,000 or so clones, about 83% of them singletons. The specimen comprised CD4+ or CD8+ T cells sorted from blood, sampled in a trial of the OX40 agonist ivuxolimab. The receptor source for this set is an adult with an advanced solid tumor such as melanoma, head and neck, liver or kidney cancer.

A single count supports this clone. J is TRBJ2-2 and V is TRBV12-5; no clear D gene. CDR3 length equals 13 residues. Germline values: CDR1 LGHNT, CDR2 FRNRAP. V was trimmed by 5 bases and J by 1 base, leaving 5 bases between them. CDR3 nucleotides: TGTGCTAGTGGTGTAGAGAACACCGGGGAGCTGTTTTTT. Protein product: CASGVENTGELFF.

The chain uses TRBV11-1 and TRBJ2-5; D possibly corresponds to TRBD2 (6 bases). The J call could be wrong; TRBJ2-7 is a better fit for the DNA end. Germline V gene lookup returns CDR1 SGHAT and CDR2 FQDESV (reference sequence). The CDR3 consists of 15 residues. The CDR3 reads CASSKPGVGVYEQYF. The CDR3 DNA is TGTGCCAGCAGCAAACCGGGAGTCGGCGTCTACGAGCAGTACTTC.

The chain combines TRBV29-1 with TRBJ2-5, with D perhaps given as TRBD1 or TRBD2 (5 bases each). The CDR3 sequence is 12 residues long. Germline loops: CDR1 SQVTM, CDR2 ANQGSEA. V was cut by 4 bases and J by 1 base, with 7 bases left in between. CDR3: CSVVGTQETQYF. The CDR3 nucleotides read TGCAGCGTTGTGGGGACCCAAGAGACCCAGTACTTC.

The CDR3: CASGLVHGSSYEQYF. CDR3 nucleotide sequence: TGTGCTAGTGGTTTGGTACACGGGAGCTCCTACGAGCAGTACTTC. The chain is built from TRBV12-5 and TRBJ2-7; tentative D call: TRBD2 (6 bases). Germline V lookup: CDR1 LGHNT, CDR2 FRNRAP. Trimming took off 0 bases at V and 0 bases at J, with 9 bases between the two ends. The CDR3 runs to 15 residues.

V usage is TRBV2 and J usage is TRBJ1-5, with D possibly TRBD1 on 5 matching bases. Trimming pared 8 bases from V and 7 bases from J, leaving 18 bases between. The CDR3 length is 14 residues. The germline V gene encodes CDR1 SNHLY and CDR2 FYNNEI. As DNA, the CDR3 is TGTGCCAGCCAAAAGGGAGGAGGGGAACAGCCCCAGCATTTT. Amino acid sequence: CASQKGGGEQPQHF.

The V and J genes are TRBV10-2 and TRBJ2-6, with D tentatively TRBD1 or TRBD2 (5 bases each). V was pared by 0 bases and J by 11 bases, with 23 bases between. The CDR3 runs to 18 residues. Germline V gene sequence: CDR1 WSHSY, CDR2 SAAADI. The CDR3: CASSESPGTSPPSDVLTF. CDR3 bases: TGCGCCAGCAGTGAGTCTCCCGGGACCAGTCCCCCGTCAGACGTCCTGACTTTC.

The gene calls are TRBV19 and TRBJ1-1; no firm D call. From germline, CDR1 is LNHDA and CDR2 SQIVND (reference sequence). Trimming left V 6 bases short and J 7 bases short, with 12 bases between. The CDR3 sequence is 12 residues long. The CDR3 DNA reads as TGTGCCAGTAGCCGGGAGATGGGTGAAGCTTTCTTT. Residues: CASSREMGEAFF.

This sequence joins TRBV5-1 and TRBJ2-5; TRBD1 is a possible D gene (6 bases). V gave up 0 bases and J gave up 2 bases, with 11 bases separating them. CDR1 SGHRS and CDR2 YFSETQ come from the germline V gene. This CDR3 comprises 15 residues. In DNA, the CDR3 is TGCGCCAGCAGCTTGGCGGACAGTCAACAAGAGACCCAGTACTTC. It encodes CASSLADSQQETQYF.